This entry is about one T cell receptor (beta chain). Its matching antigen is unknown. Trimming took 2 bases from V and 2 from J, leaving 10 bases between them. In germline, CDR1 is SQVTM, CDR2 ANQGSEA. The CDR3 length is 14 residues. The entry originates in a study of identical twins' blood T cells. TCRdb passed the 5' RACE reads through MiXCR, listing each CDR3 protein once. This repertoire shows 400,000 or so distinct CDR3 sequences, roughly 31% found once; its top ten account for approximately 6.6%. General study results and limits: Twins shared more top CDR3 clonotypes than unrelated donors did.

This chain joins TRBV29-1 and TRBJ1-5; D gene unclear. The source material was PBMCs. The receptor was derived from a woman between 18 and 50 years old in good health. CDR3 in DNA: TGCAGCGTTGAAAGCCATGGGGGCAATCAGCCCCAGCATTTT. Translating it yields CSVESHGGNQPQHF.